Following are 9 T cell receptor beta chains from one sample sequenced in a study of shared clonotypes between healthy human individuals. Assay: immunoSEQ multiplex PCR; the TCRdb copy retains only in-frame clones and omits some. This sample has about half a million clones, with around three quarters found just once. Sequencing was carried out using PBMCs. The receptor source for this set is a woman in her 40s in good health. Some clones in this sample may be carry-over from other donors' samples.

The J gene is TRBJ2-2, the V gene TRBV28, with D perhaps matching TRBD1 (6 bases). The germline CDR1 and CDR2 sequences are MDHEN and SYDVKM. Trimming removed 6 bases at V and 6 bases at J, with 11 bases between. The CDR3 covers 13 residues. CDR3 sequence (DNA): TGTGCCAGCAGACAGGGACCTCCCGGGGAGCTGTTTTTT. Translating gives CASRQGPPGELFF.

This clone came up a few times. This chain links TRBV5-4 with TRBJ2-5; D is perhaps TRBD2 (5 bases). CDR3 size: 13 residues. Trimming took 4 bases from V and 1 from J, leaving 8 bases between them. From germline, CDR1 is SGHNT and CDR2 YYREEE (reference sequence). CDR3 region: CASSRTAQETQYF. Here the CDR3 DNA reads TGTGCCAGCAGCAGGACTGCCCAAGAGACCCAGTACTTC.

The chain recombines TRBV10-2 with TRBJ1-1, with a weak D call TRBD1 (6 bases). Trimming stripped 3 bases from V and 3 bases from J, with 8 bases between. The CDR3 has 13 residues. Germline V gene lookup returns CDR1 WSHSY and CDR2 SAAADI. CDR3 sequence (DNA): TGCGCCAGCAGTGATGGACAGCACACTGAAGCTTTCTTT. It specifies CASSDGQHTEAFF.

This clone came up a few times. The chain employs TRBV5-4 and TRBJ1-5, with D unclear. CDR1 is SGHNT and CDR2 is YYREEE in the germline V gene (reference sequence). Trimming took off 4 bases at V and 3 bases at J, with 8 bases between the two ends. This CDR3 spans 13 amino acids. CDR3 residues: CASSPGLNQPQHF. CDR3 sequence (DNA): TGTGCCAGCAGCCCCGGACTCAATCAGCCCCAGCATTTT.

The table lists this clone with many counts. Other DNA sequences within the sample encode an identical CDR3. V and J are TRBV7-9 and TRBJ1-1; 9 nucleotides match TRBD1. CDR1 is SEHNR and CDR2 is FQNEAQ in the germline V gene (reference sequence). V trimming: 5 bases; J trimming: 0 bases; junction bases outside the gene matches: 10. There are 17 residues in the CDR3. This chain's CDR3 is CASSPGTGRPMNTEAFF. DNA for the CDR3: TGTGCCAGCAGCCCCGGGACAGGGCGTCCGATGAACACTGAAGCTTTCTTT.

In its sample, this clone was seen once. V and J are TRBV2 and TRBJ2-1, with 9 nucleotides matching TRBD1. Per germline, CDR1 SNHLY and CDR2 FYNNEI. This CDR3 contains 16 residues. V lost 7 bases and J lost 1; bases outside the gene matches: 8. Written as DNA, the CDR3 is TGTGCCAGCACAAACGCGGGACAGGGTTCCTACAATGAGCAGTTCTTC. This encodes CASTNAGQGSYNEQFF.

This clone was observed a few times. The V and J genes are TRBV14 and TRBJ2-2; TRBD2 aligns across 10 bases. This CDR3 is built from 17 residues. V shed 0 bases, J shed 8 bases, and the junction held 9 bases outside the gene matches. From germline, CDR1 is SGHDN and CDR2 FVKESK. CDR3 sequence reads: CASSQDLLAGRVGELFF. In nucleotides, the CDR3 is TGTGCCAGCAGCCAAGATCTACTAGCGGGAAGGGTAGGGGAGCTGTTTTTT.

The V call is TRBV7-2, the J call TRBJ2-7; either TRBD1 or TRBD2 may fit D (5 bases each). The CDR3 has 14 residues. The germline gives CDR1 SGHTA, CDR2 FQGNSA. V lost 5 bases to trimming and J lost 5 bases, with 16 bases between them. The CDR3 nucleotides read TGTGCCAGCAGCCGGGGTTGGTTAGGGGACGAGCAGTACTTC. Translation: CASSRGWLGDEQYF.

The chain uses TRBV11-3 and TRBJ2-2; TRBD2 matches at 9 bases. The CDR3 has 15 amino acids. The J segment lost 2 bases and the V segment lost 5 bases, leaving 3 bases of the junction unmatched. Germline CDR1 and CDR2: SGHNT and YENEEA. CDR3 residues: CASSRAGGNTGELFF. The CDR3 coding sequence is TGTGCCAGCAGCCGAGCGGGGGGCAACACCGGGGAGCTGTTTTTT.